These T cell receptor beta chains were read from a single sample in a study of glioma-infiltrating T cells after dendritic cell vaccination. Sequencing used immunoSEQ multiplex PCR; TCRdb keeps in-frame clones, though not all of them. The sample carries tens of thousands of clones, approximately 85% recorded once. This specimen was blood, taken before dendritic cell vaccination. These receptors came from a human donor with glioblastoma. The CDR3 runs from the conserved cysteine through the conserved F or W. A D gene is named only where the DNA matches it firmly. Where a row states a size, it is once, few, many or the class of an expanded clone; other rows omit it.

v_gene: TRBV7-2
d_gene: -
j_gene: TRBJ2-7
abundance: -
CDR3aa: CASSLAGAVEQYF

v_gene: TRBV19
d_gene: -
j_gene: TRBJ1-5
abundance: once
CDR3aa: CASSVGAVNNQPQHF

v_gene: TRBV4-3
d_gene: TRBD2
j_gene: TRBJ2-5
abundance: -
CDR3aa: CASSQEPSGKETQYF

v_gene: TRBV29-1
d_gene: -
j_gene: TRBJ1-1
abundance: -
CDR3aa: CSVEDRVLHTEAFF

v_gene: TRBV25-1
d_gene: -
j_gene: TRBJ1-1
abundance: -
CDR3aa: CASTVGVLNTEAFF

v_gene: TRBV27
d_gene: TRBD1
j_gene: TRBJ1-2
abundance: -
CDR3aa: CASSLSRQGMDGYTF

v_gene: TRBV6-4
d_gene: TRBD2
j_gene: TRBJ2-1
abundance: -
CDR3aa: CASGEAGEHNEQFF

v_gene: TRBV6-1
d_gene: TRBD1
j_gene: TRBJ2-3
abundance: -
CDR3aa: CASIDWTGGQDTQYF

v_gene: TRBV7-9
d_gene: TRBD1
j_gene: TRBJ1-5
abundance: -
CDR3aa: CASSSDRVNQPQHF

v_gene: TRBV13
d_gene: -
j_gene: TRBJ2-7
abundance: -
CDR3aa: CASSLGATYEQYF

v_gene: TRBV7-3
d_gene: -
j_gene: TRBJ2-2
abundance: -
CDR3aa: CASSQGLGELFF

v_gene: TRBV5-6
d_gene: -
j_gene: TRBJ2-6
abundance: -
CDR3aa: CASRAPGLMSGANVLTF

v_gene: TRBV19
d_gene: -
j_gene: TRBJ2-7
abundance: -
CDR3aa: CASSMARSYEQYF

v_gene: TRBV5-1
d_gene: -
j_gene: TRBJ2-7
abundance: -
CDR3aa: CASSLSGNEQYF

v_gene: TRBV30
d_gene: -
j_gene: TRBJ2-1
abundance: -
CDR3aa: CAWNPDPRDEQFF

v_gene: TRBV9
d_gene: TRBD2
j_gene: TRBJ2-1
abundance: once
CDR3aa: CASSEGGSGNYNEQFF

v_gene: TRBV7-2
d_gene: TRBD2
j_gene: TRBJ2-1
abundance: -
CDR3aa: CASSLRAGGGNEQFF

v_gene: TRBV27
d_gene: TRBD1
j_gene: TRBJ1-2
abundance: -
CDR3aa: CASSLYTGGRLYGYTF

v_gene: TRBV5-1
d_gene: TRBD2
j_gene: TRBJ2-7
abundance: -
CDR3aa: CASSLRQAGDHEQYF

v_gene: TRBV4-3
d_gene: TRBD1
j_gene: TRBJ1-6
abundance: once
CDR3aa: CASSLGQGLNSPLHF

v_gene: TRBV21-1
d_gene: -
j_gene: TRBJ2-3
abundance: -
CDR3aa: CASSLGGPGQTDTQYF

v_gene: TRBV5-8
d_gene: TRBD1
j_gene: TRBJ2-5
abundance: -
CDR3aa: CASSLADRAVETQYF

v_gene: TRBV7-2
d_gene: -
j_gene: TRBJ2-7
abundance: -
CDR3aa: CASSDLGSGQYF

v_gene: TRBV7-3
d_gene: -
j_gene: TRBJ2-1
abundance: medium-sized
CDR3aa: CASSLDLSSYNEQFF

v_gene: TRBV29-1
d_gene: TRBD2
j_gene: TRBJ2-7
abundance: -
CDR3aa: CSAASGSSYEQYF

v_gene: TRBV6-1
d_gene: -
j_gene: -
abundance: -
CDR3aa: CASSATSYYEQYF

v_gene: TRBV18
d_gene: TRBD2
j_gene: TRBJ2-1
abundance: once
CDR3aa: CASSFGLAGGGVYNEQFF

v_gene: TRBV6-5
d_gene: TRBD1
j_gene: TRBJ2-3
abundance: -
CDR3aa: CASRSTGSADTQYF

v_gene: TRBV6-5
d_gene: TRBD2
j_gene: TRBJ2-5
abundance: -
CDR3aa: CATKAGVVETQYF

v_gene: TRBV19
d_gene: -
j_gene: TRBJ1-2
abundance: -
CDR3aa: CASIVSREANYGYTF

v_gene: TRBV4-2
d_gene: -
j_gene: TRBJ1-2
abundance: -
CDR3aa: CASSQDFFAGYGYTF

v_gene: TRBV14
d_gene: -
j_gene: TRBJ1-2
abundance: once
CDR3aa: CASSPRKGESDYGYTF